The TCR beta chain under discussion was sequenced for a study of T cells in narcolepsy. Trimming removed 3 bases at V and 0 bases at J, with 15 bases between. Looked up from germline, CDR1 is LGHNA and CDR2 is YNFKEQ. The CDR3 covers 16 residues. Some clones are missing from TCRdb's copy, which holds only in-frame ones; the method was immunoSEQ multiplex PCR. The data contain over 10,000 clones, around 90% of them singletons. The sequenced sample was CD45RA- memory CD4+ T cells from PBMCs. This clonotype was sampled from a human donor with narcolepsy. The chain joins TRBV4-2 to TRBJ2-7; D is possibly TRBD2 (5 bases). DNA for the CDR3: TGTGCCAGCAGCCAGGGCCCCGTAGGGAGCTCCTACGAGCAGTACTTC. Its translation is CASSQGPVGSSYEQYF.